This T cell receptor (beta chain) was sequenced for a study of T-cell reconstitution after alpha-beta-depleted transplantation in children. Study results and limitations: T-cell numbers and diversity, one year after transplant, stemmed largely from T cells that were newly produced.

TCRbeta library construction was performed incorporating unique molecular identifiers. MiXCR was run by TCRdb on the PCR reads, yielding one entry per CDR3 protein. The sample contains 150,000 to 200,000 distinct CDR3 sequences, 5% to 6.5% of which appear only once. The CDR3 sequence is 16 residues long. Trimming removed 4 bases from V and 1 base from J; junction bases left unmatched: 7. Germline CDR1 reads KGHDR; CDR2 reads SFDVKD. This clonotype was seen many times. Its target is not known. The chain employs TRBV24-1 and TRBJ2-3; 7 bases match TRBD1. Specimen: PBMCs, collected before TCRalphabeta/CD19-depleted stem cell transplant. The receptor's source is a girl under three years old with combined immunodeficiency, due to receive a stem cell transplant. The CDR3 sequence is CATSDRNDRGTDTQYF. The CDR3 DNA reads as TGTGCCACCAGTGACCGCAATGACAGGGGCACAGATACGCAGTATTTT.